Following are 4 T cell receptor beta chains from one sample sequenced in a study of radiation and T cells in renal cell carcinoma. The method was immunoSEQ multiplex PCR; TCRdb's version includes in-frame clones alone and lacks a portion of them. This sample yields about 150,000 clones, of which 80% to 90% are seen a single time; approximately 12% belongs to the top ten. As for time point: blood 2 weeks post-SBRT. Treatment noted: 15 Gy SBRT to primary tumor, nephrectomy 4 weeks later. The sample was blood, taken from a patient whose treatment included radiotherapy and nephrectomy. Receptors originate from a woman aged 45-65 years with renal cell carcinoma.

In its sample, this clone was seen once. V and J are TRBV9 and TRBJ2-3; no definite D call. The V end was cut by 0 bases, the J end by 5 bases, with 13 bases between. CDR1 is SGDLS, CDR2 YYNGEE, per germline. The CDR3 runs to 15 residues. The CDR3 region has the DNA TGTGCCAGCAGCGTAGGAACTCTAGTGGTAGATACGCAGTATTTT. This translates into CASSVGTLVVDTQYF.

The J gene is TRBJ2-7, the V gene TRBV18; 8 nucleotides line up with TRBD1. The V gene's germline CDR1 is KGHSH and CDR2 LQKENI. CDR3 length: 18 amino acids. Unmatched junction bases numbered 16, after V lost 1 base and J lost 5 bases. As DNA, the CDR3 is TGTGCCAGCTCACCACGGTCGGAGACAGGGGACCCAGGAGACGAGCAGTACTTC. This sequence encodes CASSPRSETGDPGDEQYF.

The gene calls are TRBV19 and TRBJ1-5, with 7 bases that match TRBD1. Germline assignment: CDR1 LNHDA and CDR2 SQIVND (reference sequence). This CDR3 has 14 residues. V gave up 5 bases and J gave up 6 bases; unmatched junction bases: 7. The CDR3 sequence is CASSAQTGLQPQHF. In DNA form, the CDR3 reads TGTGCCAGTAGTGCCCAGACAGGGCTTCAGCCCCAGCATTTT.

The chain couples TRBV2 to TRBJ1-2, with TRBD1 as a possible D gene (6 bases). In germline, CDR1 is SNHLY, CDR2 FYNNEI. The CDR3 length is 13 residues. Trimming stripped 9 bases from V and 3 bases from J, with 14 bases between. The CDR3 sequence is CASQGTGDYGYTF. For the CDR3, the DNA is TGTGCCAGTCAGGGGACGGGGGACTATGGCTACACCTTC.